The 13 T cell receptor beta chains in this list originate from one sample, sequenced in a study of blood T cell repertoires in COVID-19. Sequencing used immunoSEQ multiplex PCR; TCRdb keeps in-frame clones, though not all of them. The sample has approximately 150,000 clones, about 88% seen once. The sequenced sample was peripheral blood. Receptors were obtained from a woman aged 45-59 years with COVID-19, enrolled during active disease.

The chain has TRBV7-2 and TRBJ2-2; a possible D gene is TRBD2 (6 bases). The length of the CDR3 is 13 residues. Trimming removed 4 bases from V and 6 bases from J, with 9 bases in between. Germline assignment: CDR1 SGHTA and CDR2 FQGNSA. CDR3 in DNA: TGTGCCAGCAGCTGGAGGGTAGCCGGGGAGCTGTTTTTT. Its translation is CASSWRVAGELFF.

In DNA form, the CDR3 reads TGTGCCATCAGTGAGGGAGGGAGCTCCTATAATTCACCCCTCCACTTT. Amino acids: CAISEGGSSYNSPLHF. The V call is TRBV10-3, the J call TRBJ1-6; D gene ambiguous. In germline, CDR1 is ENHRY, CDR2 SYGVKD. The CDR3 covers 16 residues. Trimming removed 2 bases at V and 0 bases at J, with 8 bases between.

There are many counts of this clone. The chain links TRBV12-5 to TRBJ2-2; tentative D call: TRBD1 (6 bases). Trimming took 7 bases from V and 9 from J, leaving 21 bases between them. The length of the CDR3 is 15 residues. Germline values: CDR1 LGHNT, CDR2 FRNRAP. CDR3 residues: CASAAGVATGWELFF. DNA of the CDR3: TGTGCTAGTGCCGCAGGGGTGGCCACCGGTTGGGAGCTGTTTTTT.

The V call is TRBV29-1, the J call TRBJ2-1; 8 bases align to TRBD2. Germline CDR1 reads SQVTM; CDR2 reads ANQGSEA. The CDR3 extends over 13 amino acids. V trimming: 3 bases; J trimming: 6 bases; junction bases outside the gene matches: 4. CDR3 coding DNA: TGCAGCGTTGAGGTCGGGGGGGCCAATGAGCAGTTCTTC. This gives the protein CSVEVGGANEQFF.

J is TRBJ1-2 and V is TRBV5-5; 10 nucleotides line up with TRBD1. Per germline, CDR1 SGHKS and CDR2 YYEKEE (reference sequence). V shed 0 bases and J 4 bases; nucleotides not matched to a gene: 6. The CDR3 length is 16 residues. CDR3: CASSLGPTGGAYGYTF. CDR3 in DNA: TGTGCCAGCAGCTTGGGTCCGACAGGGGGCGCCTATGGCTACACCTTC.

The chain has TRBV27 and TRBJ2-1, with 11 bases lining up with TRBD2. Germline lookup yields CDR1 MNHEY and CDR2 SMNVEV (reference sequence). The J segment lost 1 base and the V segment lost 0 bases, leaving 8 bases of the junction unmatched. The CDR3 consists of 19 residues. The CDR3 sequence: CASSLSFLAGGPSYNEQFF. CDR3 DNA sequence: TGTGCCAGCAGTTTATCGTTCCTAGCGGGGGGTCCTTCCTACAATGAGCAGTTCTTC.

The chain carries TRBV3-1 (or the pseudogene TRBV3-2) and TRBJ1-2; possibly TRBD1 for D (5 bases). The CDR3 length is 13 residues. Germline loops: CDR1 LGHDT, CDR2 YNNKEL (reference sequence). The ends were cut back, 0 bases at V and 8 bases at J, with 10 bases in the middle. The DNA for the CDR3 is TGTGCCAGCAGCCAAGATCCGGGGGGAGGCTACACCTTC. The encoded protein is CASSQDPGGGYTF.

The genes are TRBV11-2 and TRBJ2-1; the match to TRBD1 covers 9 bases. The CDR3 loop spans 15 amino acids. CDR1 SGHAT and CDR2 FQNNGV come from the germline V gene. The J segment lost 4 bases and the V segment lost 5 bases, leaving 6 bases of the junction unmatched. The CDR3 region is CASSQRTGAYNEQFF. CDR3 nucleotide sequence: TGTGCCAGCAGCCAAAGGACAGGGGCGTACAATGAGCAGTTCTTC.

The rearrangement joins TRBV19 to TRBJ2-7; D is perhaps TRBD1 (6 bases). The CDR3 has 14 amino acids. Germline lookup yields CDR1 LNHDA and CDR2 SQIVND (reference sequence). V shed 7 bases and J shed 0 bases, with 13 bases lying between them. DNA for the CDR3: TGTGCCAGTACCCGGACAGCAGGCTCCTACGAGCAGTACTTC. Its protein product is CASTRTAGSYEQYF.

The V gene is TRBV20-1, the J gene TRBJ1-4; 10 positions agree with TRBD1. Germline CDR1 is DFQATT and CDR2 is SNEGSKA (reference sequence). The J segment lost 4 bases and the V segment lost 5 bases, leaving 7 bases of the junction unmatched. The CDR3 sequence is 15 residues long. In DNA, the CDR3 is TGCAGTGCTGGTGGACAGGGGGACAATAATGAAAAACTGTTTTTT. Its protein is CSAGGQGDNNEKLFF.

This clone was seen a single time. V and J are TRBV4-3 and TRBJ2-1, with D maybe TRBD1 (5 bases). The germline gives CDR1 LGHNA, CDR2 YSLEER. This CDR3 has 16 amino acids. V lost 2 bases to trimming and J lost 0 bases, with 11 bases between them. The CDR3 sequence: CASSQRTRSSYNEQFF. The DNA of the CDR3 is TGCGCCAGCAGCCAAAGGACACGGAGCTCCTACAATGAGCAGTTCTTC.

The table lists this clone with a few counts. The chain has TRBV4-1 and TRBJ1-2, with a tentative D call TRBD1 (6 bases). V lost 2 bases, J lost 1 base, and 26 bases lay in between. The CDR3 is made up of 20 amino acids. Per the germline V gene, CDR1 is MGHRA and CDR2 is YSYEKL. In nucleotides, the CDR3 is TGCGCCAGCAGCCAACGAGAGGGGGTTCTTGTTAGTGACTATAACTATGGCTACACCTTC. It translates to CASSQREGVLVSDYNYGYTF.

This clone came up once. V and J are TRBV30 and TRBJ2-7; perhaps TRBD2 as D (6 bases). The germline gives CDR1 GTSNPN, CDR2 SVGIG (reference sequence). V lost 3 bases, J lost 2 bases, and 11 bases lay in between. This CDR3 is 13 amino acids long. CDR3 sequence: CAWREGWAYEQYF. The CDR3 nucleotides are TGTGCCTGGAGGGAGGGCTGGGCCTACGAGCAGTACTTC.